This T cell receptor beta chain comes out of a study of Ad26.COV2.S vaccination and SARS-CoV-2 variants. Study observations and caveats: Analyses that measured TCR breadth and depth may have underestimated total T cell responses.

From germline, CDR1 is WNHNN and CDR2 SYGVQD (reference sequence). With 5 bases clipped from V and 5 bases from J, the junction kept 10 bases outside the gene matches. The CDR3 consists of 15 residues. Noted treatment: roughly 18 received Ad26.COV2.S at low or high dose, single or two shots; about five received placebo; per-sample allocation not given. The samples date from day 63 after the first vaccine or placebo injection. Wuhan-strain spike was delivered by a replication-incompetent Ad26 vector. Of note for this clone: Its antigen remains unidentified.

Profiled with immunoSEQ multiplex PCR; TCRdb holds only in-frame clones, not every one. The table lists about 380,000 clones, about four fifths of them singletons. The sample in question was peripheral blood, obtained in a trial of Ad26.COV2.S vaccine versus placebo. The TCR originated in a person aged 18 to 59 who received the Ad26.COV2.S COVID-19 vaccine or a placebo. This rearrangement joins TRBV10-1 to TRBJ2-7, with 9 positions matching TRBD1. The CDR3 spells CASSTGGAFGHEQYF. The CDR3 DNA follows: TGCGCCAGCAGTACAGGGGGCGCTTTCGGACACGAGCAGTACTTC.